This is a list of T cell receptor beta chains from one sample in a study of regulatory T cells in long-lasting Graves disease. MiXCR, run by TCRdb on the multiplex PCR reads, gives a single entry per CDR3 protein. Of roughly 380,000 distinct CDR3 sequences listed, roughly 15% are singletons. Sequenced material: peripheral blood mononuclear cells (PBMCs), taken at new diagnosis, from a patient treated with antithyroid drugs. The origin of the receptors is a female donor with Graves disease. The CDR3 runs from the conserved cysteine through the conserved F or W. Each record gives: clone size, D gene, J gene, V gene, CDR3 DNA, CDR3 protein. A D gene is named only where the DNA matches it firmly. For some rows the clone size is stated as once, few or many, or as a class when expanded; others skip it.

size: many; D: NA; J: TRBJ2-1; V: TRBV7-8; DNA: TGTGCCAGCAGCTTTGGGGACTGGGACAATGAGCAGTTCTTC; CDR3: CASSFGDWDNEQFF
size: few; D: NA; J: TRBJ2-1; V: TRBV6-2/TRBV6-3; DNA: TGTGCCAGCAGTTATTGGCCCGAGCAGTTCTTC; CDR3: CASSYWPEQFF
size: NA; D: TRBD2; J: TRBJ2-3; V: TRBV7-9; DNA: TGTGCCAGCAGCTTGGCTAGCGGGGCTAACACAGATACGCAGTATTTT; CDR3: CASSLASGANTDTQYF
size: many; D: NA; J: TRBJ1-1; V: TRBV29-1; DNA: TGCAGCGTAGTACAGTTGAACACTGAAGCTTTCTTT; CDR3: CSVVQLNTEAFF
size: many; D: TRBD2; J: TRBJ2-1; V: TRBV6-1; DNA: TGTGCCAGCAGCACGGGACTAGCGGGCCGGTTCGACGAGCAGTTCTTC; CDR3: CASSTGLAGRFDEQFF
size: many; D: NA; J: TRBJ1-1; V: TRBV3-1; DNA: TGTGCCAGCAGCCAAGACAGAAAAGGCACTGAAGCTTTCTTT; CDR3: CASSQDRKGTEAFF
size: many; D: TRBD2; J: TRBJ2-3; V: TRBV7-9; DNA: TGTGCCAGCAGCTCGTCGGGACTAGCGGGGGGAGCTGATACGCAGTATTTT; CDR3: CASSSSGLAGGADTQYF
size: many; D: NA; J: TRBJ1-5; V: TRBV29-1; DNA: TGCAGCGTTGGACGGGGTAGCAATCAGCCCCAGCATTTT; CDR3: CSVGRGSNQPQHF
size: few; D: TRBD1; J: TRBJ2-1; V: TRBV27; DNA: TGTGCCAGCTCCCCGGGACAGGAGGTCGGTGAGCAGTTCTTC; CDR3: CASSPGQEVGEQFF
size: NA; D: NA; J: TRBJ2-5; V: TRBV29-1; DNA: TGCAGCGTTGATTTGGAACAGTCTCAAGAGACCCAGTACTTC; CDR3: CSVDLEQSQETQYF
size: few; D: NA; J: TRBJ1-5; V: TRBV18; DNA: TGTGCCAGCTCACTCGGCAGGGGAGGAGGCCAGCCCCAGCATTTT; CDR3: CASSLGRGGGQPQHF
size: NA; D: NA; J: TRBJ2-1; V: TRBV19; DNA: TGTGCCAGTAGTATAGTGACCTACAATGAGCAGTTCTTC; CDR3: CASSIVTYNEQFF
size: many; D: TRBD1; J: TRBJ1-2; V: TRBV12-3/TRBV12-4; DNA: TGTGCCAGCACCTGGGGGACAGCTCGAGGCTACACCTTC; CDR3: CASTWGTARGYTF
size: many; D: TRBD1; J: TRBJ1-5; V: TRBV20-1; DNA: TGCAGTGCTCCAACACCGGGACAGGGCAATCAGCCCCAGCATTTT; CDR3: CSAPTPGQGNQPQHF
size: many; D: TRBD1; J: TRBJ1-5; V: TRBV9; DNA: TGTGCCAGCAGCCCGGGACAGGGGATTAATCAGCCCCAGCATTTT; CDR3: CASSPGQGINQPQHF
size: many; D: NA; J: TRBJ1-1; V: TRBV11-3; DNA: TGTGCCAGCAGCTTAGATCGAGTGGGGGATTCGAACACTGAAGCTTTCTTT; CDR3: CASSLDRVGDSNTEAFF
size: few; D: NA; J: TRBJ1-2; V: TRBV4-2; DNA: TGTGCCAGCAGCCAAGTTCAGGGCGCCAACTATGGCTACACCTTC; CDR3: CASSQVQGANYGYTF
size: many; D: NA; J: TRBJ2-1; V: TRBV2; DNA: TGTGCCAGCAATACGGATGAGCAGTTCTTC; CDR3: CASNTDEQFF
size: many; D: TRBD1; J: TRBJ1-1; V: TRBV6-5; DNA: TGTGCCAGCAGTTACCCGACAGGGGGTGGGAACACTGAAGCTTTCTTT; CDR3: CASSYPTGGGNTEAFF
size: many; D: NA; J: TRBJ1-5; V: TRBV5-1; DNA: TGCGCCAGCAGCTTGGAACCAGGGACCTATCAGCCCCAGCATTTT; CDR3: CASSLEPGTYQPQHF
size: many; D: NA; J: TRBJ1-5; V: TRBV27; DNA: TGTGCCAGCAGTTTATGGCCGGGGAATCAGCCCCAGCATTTT; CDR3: CASSLWPGNQPQHF
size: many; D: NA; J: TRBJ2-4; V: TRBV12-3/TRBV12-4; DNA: TGTGCCAGCAGTCCCCTCGTATTAGCCAAAAACATTCAGTACTTC; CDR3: CASSPLVLAKNIQYF
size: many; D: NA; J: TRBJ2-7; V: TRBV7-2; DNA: TGTGCCAGCAGCTTAGACTCGGGAGCTTTCGAGCAGTACTTC; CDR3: CASSLDSGAFEQYF
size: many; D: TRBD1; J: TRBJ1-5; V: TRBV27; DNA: TGTGCCAGCAGCCCCCGAGGGGGCAGGAATAGCAATCAGCCCCAGCATTTT; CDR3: CASSPRGGRNSNQPQHF
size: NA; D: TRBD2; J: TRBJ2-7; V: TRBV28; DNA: TGTGCCAGCAGCTCAGTGGGGGGGTCCCTCTCCGAGCAGTACTTC; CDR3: CASSSVGGSLSEQYF
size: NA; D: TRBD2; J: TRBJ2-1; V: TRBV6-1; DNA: TGTGCCAGCAGTGAACAAGCGGGAGGGGTCAATGAGCAGTTCTTC; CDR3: CASSEQAGGVNEQFF